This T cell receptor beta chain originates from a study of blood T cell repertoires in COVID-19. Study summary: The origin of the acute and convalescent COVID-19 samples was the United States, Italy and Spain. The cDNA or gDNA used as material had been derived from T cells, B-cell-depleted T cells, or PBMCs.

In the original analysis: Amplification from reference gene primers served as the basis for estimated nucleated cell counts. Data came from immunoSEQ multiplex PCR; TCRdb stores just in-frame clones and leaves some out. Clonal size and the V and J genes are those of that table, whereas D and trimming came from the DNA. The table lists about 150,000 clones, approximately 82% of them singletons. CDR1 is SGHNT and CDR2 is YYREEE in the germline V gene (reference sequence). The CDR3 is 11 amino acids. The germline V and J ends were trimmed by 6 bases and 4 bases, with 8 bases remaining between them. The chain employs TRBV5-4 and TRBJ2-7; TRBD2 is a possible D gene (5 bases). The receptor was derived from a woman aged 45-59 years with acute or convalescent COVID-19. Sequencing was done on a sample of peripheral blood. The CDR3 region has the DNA TGTGCCAGCAAGAGGGAGTACGAGCAGTACTTC. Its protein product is CASKREYEQYF.